This TCR beta chain stems from a study of T cells in Graves' hyperthyroidism and ophthalmopathy. Study summary: Once the initial diagnosis was made, peripheral blood was obtained before any treatment. Points from the study as a whole: A model built on 13 V-J features separated ophthalmopathy from stable hyperthyroidism.

Ophthalmopathy cases met thresholds of Clinical Activity Score at least 3, NOSPECS grade at least 4 and duration under 3 months. This CDR3 has 14 amino acids. The ends were cut back, 7 bases at V and 7 bases at J, with 17 bases in the middle. There were TCR beta CDR3 regions amplified from RNA transcripts. RT-PCR in the first round (using the HTBI primer set) targeted the TCR CDR3. TCRdb fed the multiplex PCR reads into MiXCR, producing one record per CDR3 protein. Of about 300,000 distinct CDR3 sequences listed, around a fifth were seen once; the top ten hold about 40%. This clonotype came up a few times. Antigen unknown.

Specimen: blood. The receptor was derived from a middle-aged man with Graves' ophthalmopathy. The gene calls are TRBV12-3 or TRBV12-4 and TRBJ1-5; tentatively, D is TRBD1 (5 bases). The CDR3 DNA sequence: TGTGCCAGCACCCGATCTCTCAGGGACCAGCCCCAGCATTTT. Translating gives CASTRSLRDQPQHF.